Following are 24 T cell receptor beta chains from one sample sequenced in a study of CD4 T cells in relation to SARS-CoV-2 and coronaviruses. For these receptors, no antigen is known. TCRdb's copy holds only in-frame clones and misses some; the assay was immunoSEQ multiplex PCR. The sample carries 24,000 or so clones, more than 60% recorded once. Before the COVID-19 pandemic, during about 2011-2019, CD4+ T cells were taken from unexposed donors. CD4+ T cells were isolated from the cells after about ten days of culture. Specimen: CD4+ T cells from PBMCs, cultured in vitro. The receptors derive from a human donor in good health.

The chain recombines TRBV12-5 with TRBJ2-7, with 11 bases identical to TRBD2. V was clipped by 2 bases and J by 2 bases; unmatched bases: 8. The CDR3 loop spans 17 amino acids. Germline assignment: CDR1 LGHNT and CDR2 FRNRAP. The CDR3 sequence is CASGLPRGTSGTYEQYF. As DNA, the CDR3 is TGTGCTAGTGGTTTGCCCCGAGGGACTAGCGGAACCTACGAGCAGTACTTC.

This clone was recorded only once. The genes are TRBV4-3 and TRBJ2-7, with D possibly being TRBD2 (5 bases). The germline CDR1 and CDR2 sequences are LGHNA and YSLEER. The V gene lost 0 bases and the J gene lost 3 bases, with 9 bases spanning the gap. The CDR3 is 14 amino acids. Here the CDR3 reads CASSQDRGFYEQYF. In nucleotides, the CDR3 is TGCGCCAGCAGCCAAGATCGGGGATTCTACGAGCAGTACTTC.

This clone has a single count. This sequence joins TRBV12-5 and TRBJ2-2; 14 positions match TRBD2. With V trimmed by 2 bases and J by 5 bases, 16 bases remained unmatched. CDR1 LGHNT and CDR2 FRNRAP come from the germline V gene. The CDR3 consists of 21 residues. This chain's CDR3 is CASGLTRGLAGGTHRTGELFF. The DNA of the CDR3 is TGTGCTAGTGGTTTGACCCGAGGACTAGCGGGAGGTACCCATCGGACCGGGGAGCTGTTTTTT. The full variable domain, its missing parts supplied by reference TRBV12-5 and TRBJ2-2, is DARVTQTPRHKVTEMGQEVTMRCQPILGHNTVFWYRQTMMQGLELLAYFRNRAPLDDSGMPKDRFSAEMPDATLATLKIQPSEPRDSAVYFCASGLTRGLAGGTHRTGELFFGEGSRLTVL.

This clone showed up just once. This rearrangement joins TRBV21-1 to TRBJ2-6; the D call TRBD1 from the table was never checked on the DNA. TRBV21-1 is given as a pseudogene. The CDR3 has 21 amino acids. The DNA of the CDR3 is TGTGCCAGCAGCACTACCCAGGGCGGGACAGGGGTTCGGGAAGGGGCCAACGTCCTGACTTTC. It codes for CASSTTQGGTGVREGANVLTF.

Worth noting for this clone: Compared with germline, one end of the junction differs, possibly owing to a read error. CDR3 residues: CASSPIPETTLGVF. In DNA, the CDR3 is TGTGCCAGCAGCCCGATACCCGAGACTACTCTGGGGGTCTTC. J is TRBJ2-1 and V is TRBV5-5, with D perhaps being TRBD1 or TRBD2 (5 bases each). The CDR3 totals 14 residues. Germline V gene data show CDR1 as SGHKS and CDR2 as YYEKEE (reference sequence).

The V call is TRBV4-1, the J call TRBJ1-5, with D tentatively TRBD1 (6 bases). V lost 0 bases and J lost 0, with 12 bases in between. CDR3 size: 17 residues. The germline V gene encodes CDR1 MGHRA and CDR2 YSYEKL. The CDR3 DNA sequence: TGCGCCAGCAGCCAAGAATTGACAGGATATAGCAATCAGCCCCAGCATTTT. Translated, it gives CASSQELTGYSNQPQHF.

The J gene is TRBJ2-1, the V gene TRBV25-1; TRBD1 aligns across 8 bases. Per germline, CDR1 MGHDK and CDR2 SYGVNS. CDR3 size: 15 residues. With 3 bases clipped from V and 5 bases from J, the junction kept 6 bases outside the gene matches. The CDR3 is CASSEMTGEHNEQFF. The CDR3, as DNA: TGTGCCAGCAGTGAGATGACAGGGGAACACAATGAGCAGTTCTTC.

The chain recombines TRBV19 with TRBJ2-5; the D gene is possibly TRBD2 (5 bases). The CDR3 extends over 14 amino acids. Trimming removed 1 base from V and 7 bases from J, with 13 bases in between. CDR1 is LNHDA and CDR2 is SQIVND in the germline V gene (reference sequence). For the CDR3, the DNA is TGTGCCAGTAGTATAGGTATCCAGGCGGGGACCCAGTACTTC. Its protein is CASSIGIQAGTQYF.

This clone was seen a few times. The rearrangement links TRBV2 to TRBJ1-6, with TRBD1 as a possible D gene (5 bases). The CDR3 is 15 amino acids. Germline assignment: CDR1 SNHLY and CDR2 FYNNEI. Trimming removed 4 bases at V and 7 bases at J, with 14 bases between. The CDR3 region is CASSVRVGGNSPLHF. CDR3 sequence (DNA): TGTGCCAGCAGTGTCAGGGTGGGAGGGAATTCACCCCTCCACTTT.

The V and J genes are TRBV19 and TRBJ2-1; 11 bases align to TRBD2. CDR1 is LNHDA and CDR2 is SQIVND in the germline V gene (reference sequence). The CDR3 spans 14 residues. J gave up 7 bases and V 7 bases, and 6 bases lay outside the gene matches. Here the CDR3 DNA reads TGTGCCAGTACCCTTAGCGGGGGGGCGAATGAGCAGTTCTTC. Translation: CASTLSGGANEQFF.

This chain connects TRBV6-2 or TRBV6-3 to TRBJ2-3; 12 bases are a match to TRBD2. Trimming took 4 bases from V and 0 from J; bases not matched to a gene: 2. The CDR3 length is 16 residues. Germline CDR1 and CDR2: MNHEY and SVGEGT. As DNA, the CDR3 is TGTGCCAGCAGTTCTGGACTAGCGGGGAGCACAGATACGCAGTATTTT. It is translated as CASSSGLAGSTDTQYF.

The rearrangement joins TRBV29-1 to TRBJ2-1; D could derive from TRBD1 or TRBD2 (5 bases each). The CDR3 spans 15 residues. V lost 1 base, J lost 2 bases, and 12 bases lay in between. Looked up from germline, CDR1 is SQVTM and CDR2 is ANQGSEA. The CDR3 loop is CSVEGGQGTYNEQFF. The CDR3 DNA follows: TGCAGCGTTGAAGGAGGGCAGGGAACCTACAATGAGCAGTTCTTC.

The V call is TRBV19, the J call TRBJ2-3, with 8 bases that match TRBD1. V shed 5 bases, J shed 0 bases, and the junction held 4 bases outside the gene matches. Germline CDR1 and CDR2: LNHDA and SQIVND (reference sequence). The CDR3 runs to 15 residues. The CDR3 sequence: CASSFGQGSTDTQYF. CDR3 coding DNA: TGTGCCAGTAGTTTCGGACAGGGTAGCACAGATACGCAGTATTTT.

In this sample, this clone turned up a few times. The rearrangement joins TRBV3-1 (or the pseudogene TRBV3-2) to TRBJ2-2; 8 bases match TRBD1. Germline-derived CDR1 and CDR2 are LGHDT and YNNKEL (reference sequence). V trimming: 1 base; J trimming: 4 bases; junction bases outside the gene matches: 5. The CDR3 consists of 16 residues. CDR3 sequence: CASSQASGGGTGELFF. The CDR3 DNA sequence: TGTGCCAGCAGCCAAGCTTCAGGGGGCGGCACCGGGGAGCTGTTTTTT.

The chain's CDR3 is CASSKVRDNSTDTQYF. The CDR3 coding sequence is TGTGCCAGCAGCAAAGTCCGGGACAACAGCACAGATACGCAGTATTTT. The chain is built from TRBV21-1 and TRBJ2-3; TRBD1, the table's D call, lacks a check against the DNA. TRBV21-1 is listed as a pseudogene. The CDR3 has 16 residues.

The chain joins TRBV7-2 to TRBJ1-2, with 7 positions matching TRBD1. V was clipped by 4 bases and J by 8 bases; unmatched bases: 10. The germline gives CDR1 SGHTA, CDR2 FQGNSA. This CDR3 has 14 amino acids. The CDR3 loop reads CASSSREGAQGYTF. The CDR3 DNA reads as TGTGCCAGCAGCTCGAGGGAGGGGGCGCAAGGCTACACCTTC.

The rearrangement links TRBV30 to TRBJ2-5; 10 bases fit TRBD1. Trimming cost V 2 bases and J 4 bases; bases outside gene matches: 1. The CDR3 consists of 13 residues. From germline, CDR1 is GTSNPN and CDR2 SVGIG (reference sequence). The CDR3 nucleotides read TGTGCCTGGAGTCGGGACAGGGGAGAGACCCAGTACTTC. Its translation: CAWSRDRGETQYF.

CDR3 sequence: CASSDPARDRGGTGELFF. CDR3 nucleotide sequence: TGTGCCAGTAGTGATCCCGCCCGGGACAGGGGAGGCACCGGGGAGCTGTTTTTT. The V call is TRBV19, the J call TRBJ2-2; 10 bases are a match to TRBD1. The V gene's germline CDR1 is LNHDA and CDR2 SQIVND (reference sequence). The CDR3 is made up of 18 amino acids. The junction had 13 bases not matched to a gene; V was cut back by 5 bases and J by 4 bases.

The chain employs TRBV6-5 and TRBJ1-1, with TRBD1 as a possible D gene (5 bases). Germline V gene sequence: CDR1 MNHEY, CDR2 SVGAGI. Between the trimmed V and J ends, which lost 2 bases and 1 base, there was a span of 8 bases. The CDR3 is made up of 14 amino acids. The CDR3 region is CASSYVRGNTEAFF. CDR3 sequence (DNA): TGTGCCAGCAGTTACGTTAGGGGGAACACTGAAGCTTTCTTT.

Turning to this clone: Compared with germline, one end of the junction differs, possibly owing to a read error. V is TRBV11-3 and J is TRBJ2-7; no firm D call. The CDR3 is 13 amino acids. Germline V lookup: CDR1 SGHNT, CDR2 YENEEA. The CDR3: CASSASSSYEQCF. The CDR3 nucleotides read TGTGCCAGCAGCGCATCTTCCTCCTACGAGCAGTGCTTC.

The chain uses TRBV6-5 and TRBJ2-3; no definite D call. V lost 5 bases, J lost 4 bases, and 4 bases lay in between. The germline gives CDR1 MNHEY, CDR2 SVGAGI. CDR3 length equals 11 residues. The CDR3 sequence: CASSLSDTQYF. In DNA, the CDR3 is TGTGCCAGCAGTCTCTCAGATACGCAGTATTTT.

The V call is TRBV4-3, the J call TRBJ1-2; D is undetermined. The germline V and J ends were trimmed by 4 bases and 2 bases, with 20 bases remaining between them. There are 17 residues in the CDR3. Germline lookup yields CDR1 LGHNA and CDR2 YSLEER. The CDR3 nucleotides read TGCGCCAGCAGCCCCGGTCTCTTCCGGGGAGTCAACTATGGCTACACCTTC. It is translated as CASSPGLFRGVNYGYTF.

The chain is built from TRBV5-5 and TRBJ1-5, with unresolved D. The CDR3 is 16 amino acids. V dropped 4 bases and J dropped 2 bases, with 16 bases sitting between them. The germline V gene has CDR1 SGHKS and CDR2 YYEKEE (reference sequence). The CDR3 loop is CASSHTGRLGNQPQHF. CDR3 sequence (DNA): TGTGCCAGCAGCCACACGGGGAGGCTGGGCAATCAGCCCCAGCATTTT.

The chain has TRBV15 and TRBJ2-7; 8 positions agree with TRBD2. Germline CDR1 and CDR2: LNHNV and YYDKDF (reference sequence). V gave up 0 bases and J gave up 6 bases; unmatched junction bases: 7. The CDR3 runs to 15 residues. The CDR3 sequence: CATSRDLAGPREQYF. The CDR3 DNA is TGTGCCACCAGCAGAGATTTAGCGGGGCCCCGCGAGCAGTACTTC.